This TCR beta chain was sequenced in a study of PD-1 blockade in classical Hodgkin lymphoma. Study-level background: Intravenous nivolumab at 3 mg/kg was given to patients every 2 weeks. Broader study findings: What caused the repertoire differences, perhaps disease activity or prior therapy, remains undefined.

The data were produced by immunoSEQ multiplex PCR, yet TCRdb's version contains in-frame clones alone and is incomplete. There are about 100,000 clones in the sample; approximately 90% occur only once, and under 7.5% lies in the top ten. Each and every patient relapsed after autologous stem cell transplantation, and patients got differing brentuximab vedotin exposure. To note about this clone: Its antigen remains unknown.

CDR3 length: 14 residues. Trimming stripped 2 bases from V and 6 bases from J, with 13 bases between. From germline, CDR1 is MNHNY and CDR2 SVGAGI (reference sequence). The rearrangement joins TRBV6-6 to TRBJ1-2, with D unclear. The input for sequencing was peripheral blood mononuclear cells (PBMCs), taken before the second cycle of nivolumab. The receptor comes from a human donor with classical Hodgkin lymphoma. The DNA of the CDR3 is TGTGCCAGCAGTTACGAACTCGGGAAGGATGGCTACACCTTC. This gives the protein CASSYELGKDGYTF.